This T cell receptor (beta chain) was observed in a study of shared clonotypes between healthy human individuals. Study in general: The donor group consisted of two women and three men, aged 18 to 49.

Authors' data handling: Owing to the provision of junction-only sequences devoid of quality scores by immunoSEQ, filtering differed. Method: immunoSEQ multiplex PCR; TCRdb's copy keeps in-frame clones and lacks some. From that table come the V and J calls and clone size; the DNA was used to work out D and trimming. Among hundreds of thousands of clones listed, 80% to 95% were seen once. The CDR3 length is 14 residues. Per germline, CDR1 MGHDK and CDR2 SYGVNS. V shed 5 bases, J shed 6 bases, and the junction held 8 bases outside the gene matches. Findings and limits, study-wide: Relative to clonotypes present in all four donors, those not shared had lower generation probabilities. Sampling covered nothing but blood. Tissue TCR repertoires likely differ from those found in blood.

CD45RO-negative, CCR7-selected cells formed the naive CD8 fraction, which excluded terminally differentiated effector memory CD45RA+ cells. Concerning this clone: Its cognate antigen is unknown.

The clonotype was recovered from a young man in good health. Sequencing was performed on naive CD8+ T cells sorted from blood. The J gene is TRBJ2-7, the V gene TRBV25-1, with 9 bases identical to TRBD1. CDR3 sequence reads: CASSQPGQGGEQYF. The DNA for the CDR3 is TGTGCCAGCAGTCAACCGGGACAGGGTGGCGAGCAGTACTTC.